The present entry profiles one T cell receptor (beta chain) with its context. No antigen is known for it. These data are taken from a study of cytotoxic CD8 clonotypes in ibrutinib-treated CLL. The CDR3 loop spans 14 amino acids. The trim removed 4 bases at V and 1 base at J, leaving 5 bases unmatched. Germline V lookup: CDR1 SGHRS, CDR2 YFSETQ. With sequencing, the targeted depth ranged from 1 in 200,000 to 1 in 1 million T cells. Profiling relied on immunoSEQ multiplex PCR, and the TCRdb table lists in-frame clones only, not all of them. This repertoire shows around 310,000 clones, 80% found once; its top ten account for 6.5% to 8.5%. Study-wide results and caveats: On treatment, the uncommon public clonotypes contracted or remained stable.

The sequences come from PBMCs, collected before ibrutinib treatment. The origin of this receptor is a human donor with chronic lymphocytic leukemia. The V gene is TRBV5-1, the J gene TRBJ2-7; 7 bases are a match to TRBD2. DNA of the CDR3: TGCGCCAGCAGCCCTGGGACTACTTCCTACGAGCAGTACTTC. Residues: CASSPGTTSYEQYF.